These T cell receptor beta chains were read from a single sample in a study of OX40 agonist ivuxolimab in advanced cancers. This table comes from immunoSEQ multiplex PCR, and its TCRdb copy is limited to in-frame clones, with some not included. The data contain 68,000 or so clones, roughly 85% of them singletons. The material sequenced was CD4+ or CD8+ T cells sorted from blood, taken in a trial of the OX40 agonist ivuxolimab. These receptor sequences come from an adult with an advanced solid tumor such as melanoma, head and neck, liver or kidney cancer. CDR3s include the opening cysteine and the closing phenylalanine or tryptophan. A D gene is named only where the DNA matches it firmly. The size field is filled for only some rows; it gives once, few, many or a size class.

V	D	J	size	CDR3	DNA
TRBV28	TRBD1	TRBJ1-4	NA	CASSVDRAHEKLFF	TGTGCCAGCAGTGTCGACAGGGCTCATGAAAAACTGTTTTTT
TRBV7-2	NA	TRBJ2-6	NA	CASSLQGRMPGANVLTF	TGTGCCAGCAGCTTGCAGGGCAGGATGCCTGGGGCCAACGTCCTGACTTTC
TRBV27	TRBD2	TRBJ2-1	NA	CASSSTSGSYNEQFF	TGTGCCAGCAGTTCGACTAGCGGGTCCTACAATGAGCAGTTCTTC
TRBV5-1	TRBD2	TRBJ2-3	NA	CASSAGLGSRADTQYF	TGCGCCAGCAGCGCGGGACTAGGGAGTAGAGCAGATACGCAGTATTTT
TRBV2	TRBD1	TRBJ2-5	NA	CASSAGQGQETQYF	TGTGCCAGCAGCGCGGGACAGGGGCAGGAGACCCAGTACTTC
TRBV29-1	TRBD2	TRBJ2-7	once	CSVGGTSGREQYF	TGCAGCGTTGGGGGGACTAGCGGGCGAGAGCAGTACTTC
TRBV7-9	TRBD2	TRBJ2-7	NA	CASSSPGLAVYEQYF	TGTGCCAGCAGCTCGCCGGGACTAGCGGTATACGAGCAGTACTTC
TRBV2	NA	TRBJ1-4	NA	CASFQGGGEDEKLFF	TGTGCCAGCTTCCAGGGAGGGGGGGAAGATGAAAAACTGTTTTTT
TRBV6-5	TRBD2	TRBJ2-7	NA	CASSYFSGRRGEQYF	TGTGCCAGCAGTTACTTCAGCGGGAGACGCGGCGAGCAGTACTTC
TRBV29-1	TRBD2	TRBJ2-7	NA	CSVEPPLAGPTYEQYF	TGCAGCGTTGAGCCCCCCCTAGCGGGACCCACCTACGAGCAGTACTTC
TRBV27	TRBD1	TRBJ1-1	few	CASSPLGTVMNTEAFF	TGTGCCAGCAGTCCTCTAGGGACAGTCATGAACACTGAAGCTTTCTTT